The clone carrying this T cell receptor (beta chain) was picked up one time. Other DNA sequences in the sample encode the same CDR3. V was pared by 4 bases and J by 1 base, with 9 bases between. Germline values: CDR1 LGHDT, CDR2 YNNKEL (reference sequence). This CDR3 comprises 14 residues. This sample stems from a study of blood T cell repertoires in COVID-19. About the research overall: Researchers got acute and convalescent COVID-19 samples from the United States, Italy and Spain.

Profiling relied on immunoSEQ multiplex PCR, and the TCRdb table lists in-frame clones only, not all of them. The table has about 390,000 clones, 87% seen once; the top ten hold roughly 2.1%. The clonotype originates from an older woman with COVID-19, enrolled during active disease. The chain employs TRBV3-1 (or the pseudogene TRBV3-2) and TRBJ2-3; a possible D gene is TRBD1 (6 bases). Material: peripheral blood. DNA of the CDR3: TGTGCCAGCAGCCCCTACAGGGGCACAGATACGCAGTATTTT. This gives the protein CASSPYRGTDTQYF.